One and the same sample provided the 4 T cell receptor beta chains below, sequenced in a study of shared clonotypes between healthy human individuals. This table comes from immunoSEQ multiplex PCR, and its TCRdb copy is limited to in-frame clones, with some not included. The sample has approximately 2.1 million clones, approximately 93% seen once. Sequencing used naive CD4+ T cells from PBMCs. Subset reported: CD45RA+ positively selected. The receptors derive from a man between 18 and 29 years old in good health. Some clones in this sample may be carry-over from other donors' samples.

The chain carries TRBV18 and TRBJ2-7; unclear D gene. This CDR3 comprises 14 residues. CDR1 and CDR2 (germline): KGHSH, LQKENI. V was clipped by 0 bases and J by 5 bases, with 11 bases between them. CDR3 amino acids: CASSPPSVPDEQYF. The CDR3, as DNA: TGTGCCAGCTCACCACCGAGCGTTCCAGACGAGCAGTACTTC. Supplemented by reference TRBV18 and TRBJ2-7, the full variable domain reads NAGVMQNPRHLVRRRGQEARLRCSPMKGHSHVYWYRQLPEEGLKFMVYLQKENIIDESGMPKERFSAEFPKEGPSILRIQQVVRGDSAAYFCASSPPSVPDEQYFGPGTRLTVT.

CDR3 nucleotides: TGTGCCATCAGTGACATTACTAGCGGGAAAAATGAGCAGTTCTTC. Translating gives CAISDITSGKNEQFF. The V and J genes are TRBV10-3 and TRBJ2-1; the match to TRBD2 covers 10 bases. Germline V lookup: CDR1 ENHRY, CDR2 SYGVKD. With 3 bases clipped from V and 7 bases from J, the junction kept 6 bases outside the gene matches. The CDR3 is 15 amino acids.

The chain uses TRBV5-8 and TRBJ2-3; 10 bases map to TRBD2. The CDR3 length is 19 residues. The germline CDR1 and CDR2 sequences are SGHTS and YDEGEE. Germline trimming cut 4 bases from V and 2 bases from J; bases unmatched to any gene: 16. The CDR3 sequence: CASSGEWTSGGWATDTQYF. The CDR3 coding sequence is TGTGCCAGCAGCGGAGAGTGGACTAGCGGAGGCTGGGCCACAGATACGCAGTATTTT.

J is TRBJ2-3 and V is TRBV2, with TRBD2 matching 14 bases. The CDR3 sequence is 15 residues long. J lost 11 bases, V lost 3 bases, and 7 bases had no gene match. Germline V CDR1 and CDR2: SNHLY, FYNNEI. CDR3 loop: CASSDGGLAGDGQYF. DNA for the CDR3: TGTGCCAGCAGTGATGGGGGACTAGCGGGGGATGGGCAGTATTTT.